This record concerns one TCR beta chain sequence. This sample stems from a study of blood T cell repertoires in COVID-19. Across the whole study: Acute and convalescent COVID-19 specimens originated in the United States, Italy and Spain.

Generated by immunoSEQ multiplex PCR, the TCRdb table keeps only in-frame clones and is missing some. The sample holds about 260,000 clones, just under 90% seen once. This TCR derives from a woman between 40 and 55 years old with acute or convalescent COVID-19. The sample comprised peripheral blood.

The CDR3 spells CASSFGGPNTEAFF. The CDR3 bases are TGTGCCAGCAGCTTCGGGGGTCCGAACACTGAAGCTTTCTTT. The V gene is TRBV7-9, the J gene TRBJ1-1, with D possibly TRBD1 on 5 matching bases. The CDR3 is 14 amino acids. V dropped 3 bases and J dropped 1 base, with 9 bases sitting between them. Looked up from germline, CDR1 is SEHNR and CDR2 is FQNEAQ (reference sequence). The full variable domain, completed using reference TRBV7-9 and TRBJ1-1, is DTGVSQNPRHKITKRGQNVTFRCDPISEHNRLYWYRQTLGQGPEFLTYFQNEAQLEKSRLLSDRFSAERPKGSFSTLEIQRTEQGDSAMYLCASSFGGPNTEAFFGQGTRLTVV.